Presented here are 29 T cell receptor beta chains from one specimen sequenced in a study of T cells after yellow fever vaccination. TCRdb recomputed calls from the 5' RACE reads with MiXCR, one row per CDR3 protein. Here the sample spans around 590,000 distinct CDR3 sequences, 9% to 15% being singletons. The input for sequencing was PBMCs, taken on the day of the yellow fever booster vaccination. All receptors come from a man younger than 45 who received the YFV17D yellow fever vaccine.

This clonotype was recorded a few times. The rearrangement links TRBV20-1 to TRBJ2-4; D is unresolved. V was trimmed by 1 base and J by 2 bases, leaving 9 bases between them. Germline assignment: CDR1 DFQATT and CDR2 SNEGSKA (reference sequence). The CDR3 spans 14 residues. This CDR3 reads CSARVGVSKNIQYF. CDR3 in DNA: TGCAGTGCTAGAGTCGGCGTGTCCAAAAACATTCAGTACTTC.

This sequence joins TRBV24-1 and TRBJ2-3; D is perhaps TRBD1 or TRBD2 (5 bases each). V lost 4 bases, J lost 0 bases, and 13 bases lay in between. Germline CDR1 reads KGHDR; CDR2 reads SFDVKD. This CDR3 comprises 16 residues. CDR3 protein: CATSDRGRTSTDTQYF. CDR3 nucleotides: TGTGCCACCAGTGACCGGGGACGGACTAGCACAGATACGCAGTATTTT.

The chain combines TRBV2 with TRBJ1-3, with 7 bases matching TRBD1. CDR1 and CDR2 (germline): SNHLY, FYNNEI. This CDR3 has 13 residues. After removal of 11 bases from V and 2 bases from J, the junction contained 6 bases not matched to a gene. The CDR3 protein is CARRDSPGNTIYF. As DNA, the CDR3 is TGTGCCCGCCGGGACAGCCCTGGAAACACCATATATTTT. The full variable domain, completed using reference TRBV2 and TRBJ1-3, is EPEVTQTPSHQVTQMGQEVILRCVPISNHLYFYWYRQILGQKVEFLVSFYNNEISEKSEIFDDQFSVERPDGSNFTLKIRSTKLEDSAMYFCARRDSPGNTIYFGEGSWLTVV.

This chain joins TRBV2 and TRBJ2-5; 7 nucleotides agree with TRBD2. In germline, CDR1 is SNHLY, CDR2 FYNNEI. After removal of 7 bases from V and 5 bases from J, the junction contained 4 bases not matched to a gene. The CDR3 contains 12 residues. The CDR3 nucleotides read TGTGCCAGCACCCGGGAGGACGAGACCCAGTACTTC. Protein: CASTREDETQYF.

This clonotype was detected only a few times. The chain combines TRBV9 with TRBJ2-3; 8 bases are a match to TRBD2. V dropped 4 bases and J dropped 0; count of bases not matched to a gene: 16. The CDR3 contains 19 residues. The V gene's germline CDR1 is SGDLS and CDR2 YYNGEE. DNA for the CDR3: TGTGCCAGCAGCCTTCCACTAGCGGACGGGGATTCTAGCACAGATACGCAGTATTTT. Protein sequence: CASSLPLADGDSSTDTQYF.

The table lists this clonotype with many counts. The rearrangement uses TRBV11-2 and TRBJ2-4, with TRBD2 matching over 11 bases. This CDR3 spans 17 amino acids. V lost 1 base to trimming and J lost 7 bases; unmatched junction nucleotides: 9. Germline lookup yields CDR1 SGHAT and CDR2 FQNNGV. CDR3 amino acids: CASSLGLAGGFGNIQYF. DNA of the CDR3: TGTGCCAGCAGCTTAGGCCTAGCGGGAGGATTCGGTAACATTCAGTACTTC.

V is TRBV1 and J is TRBJ1-1. TRBV1 is labeled a pseudogene. This CDR3 region has 13 residues. As DNA, the CDR3 is TGCACCAGCAGCCAAGGAACGAACACTGAAGCTTTCTTT. Its translation: CTSSQGTNTEAFF.

This clonotype was counted a few times. The chain links TRBV27 to TRBJ2-5, with TRBD2 identical over 7 bases. This CDR3 has 12 residues. Trimming removed 7 bases from V and 3 bases from J; junction bases left unmatched: 2. The V gene's germline CDR1 is MNHEY and CDR2 SMNVEV (reference sequence). DNA of the CDR3: TGTGCCAGCAAAAGCGGGAAAGAGACCCAGTACTTC. Translation: CASKSGKETQYF.

Here the CDR3 reads CASSYSRSVFTDTQYF. The CDR3 DNA follows: TGTGCCAGCAGTTACTCGAGGAGCGTTTTCACAGATACGCAGTATTTT. The chain recombines TRBV6-2 or TRBV6-3 with TRBJ2-3; D call uncertain. The CDR3 is 16 amino acids. V was clipped by 0 bases and J by 2 bases, with 12 bases between them. Germline V gene data show CDR1 as MNHEY and CDR2 as SVGEGT.

The V and J genes are TRBV18 and TRBJ2-4; D ambiguous. Between the trimmed V and J ends, which lost 3 bases and 1 base, there was a span of 16 bases. There are 17 residues in the CDR3. Germline loops: CDR1 KGHSH, CDR2 LQKENI. Here the CDR3 DNA reads TGTGCCAGCTCACCCTCGACACGGATGATGGCCAAAAACATTCAGTACTTC. As protein: CASSPSTRMMAKNIQYF.

This clonotype has more than one count but fewer than ten. The chain joins TRBV27 to TRBJ2-3, with 11 bases aligning to TRBD2. Losses at the gene ends were 6 bases for V and 2 bases for J; bases not matched to a gene: 4. Germline CDR1 is MNHEY and CDR2 is SMNVEV (reference sequence). The CDR3 length is 15 residues. The CDR3 bases are TGTGCCAGCAGAAGACTAGCGGGGTCCACAGATACGCAGTATTTT. Translated: CASRRLAGSTDTQYF.

The chain employs TRBV27 and TRBJ1-5; maybe TRBD1 (6 bases). This CDR3 comprises 14 residues. CDR1 and CDR2 from the germline V gene are MNHEY and SMNVEV (reference sequence). Trimming pared 3 bases from V and 9 bases from J, leaving 15 bases between. The CDR3 loop reads CASSFQGRGWPQHF. CDR3 nucleotides: TGTGCCAGCAGTTTTCAGGGCAGGGGTTGGCCCCAGCATTTT.

The chain uses TRBV10-3 and TRBJ2-7; D could derive from TRBD1 or TRBD2 (6 bases each). The CDR3 has 14 residues. Trimming took 9 bases from V and 3 from J, leaving 18 bases between them. CDR1 and CDR2 (germline): ENHRY, SYGVKD. The CDR3 coding sequence is TGTGCCATTCGGGGGCAACCTTCCCTCTACGAGCAGTACTTC. This translates into CAIRGQPSLYEQYF.

This clonotype occurred a few times. CDR3 DNA sequence: TGTGCCAGCTCACCAATGGTCCAGGGCACCGGGGAGCTGTTTTTT. Its translation: CASSPMVQGTGELFF. The J gene is TRBJ2-2, the V gene TRBV18; maybe TRBD1 (5 bases). V dropped 2 bases and J dropped 4 bases, with 11 bases sitting between them. The CDR3 totals 15 residues. The germline V gene has CDR1 KGHSH and CDR2 LQKENI.

In this sample, this clonotype turned up many times. The chain joins TRBV28 to TRBJ2-7; D gene uncertain. V was clipped by 3 bases and J by 3 bases, with 9 bases between them. CDR1 and CDR2 from the germline V gene are MDHEN and SYDVKM. The CDR3 runs to 13 residues. The CDR3 loop is CASSLPSYYEQYF. CDR3 DNA sequence: TGTGCCAGCAGTTTGCCCTCATACTACGAGCAGTACTTC.

This sequence joins TRBV12-3 or TRBV12-4 and TRBJ2-3; 8 bases align to TRBD2. CDR3 size: 16 residues. Germline trimming cut 2 bases from V and 1 base from J; bases unmatched to any gene: 5. The CDR3 region has the DNA TGTGCCAGCAGTTTACGTAGCGGGATAGGCACAGATACGCAGTATTTT. It translates to CASSLRSGIGTDTQYF.

This clonotype was counted between two and nine times. The rearrangement links TRBV6-1 to TRBJ2-7; 9 nucleotides line up with TRBD1. V dropped 5 bases and J dropped 3; count of bases not matched to a gene: 5. The CDR3 sequence is 14 residues long. Germline values: CDR1 MNHNS, CDR2 SASEGT. CDR3: CASSKQGAGYEQYF. The CDR3 nucleotides are TGTGCCAGCAGTAAACAGGGGGCTGGCTACGAGCAGTACTTC.

This clonotype was counted only a few times. The V gene is TRBV27, the J gene TRBJ1-5, with D unclear. The germline V gene encodes CDR1 MNHEY and CDR2 SMNVEV (reference sequence). CDR3 length equals 16 residues. Trimming left V 5 bases short and J 2 bases short, with 16 bases between. The CDR3 coding sequence is TGTGCCAGCAGTCCCGCGGAGGGCTGGGGCAATCAGCCCCAGCATTTT. Protein product: CASSPAEGWGNQPQHF.

This clonotype was recorded a few times. V and J are TRBV5-6 and TRBJ2-1; TRBD2 agrees at 10 bases. CDR1 is SGHDT, CDR2 YYEEEE, per germline. CDR3 size: 15 residues. The V gene end was trimmed by 1 base and the J gene end by 9 bases; junction bases not matched to a gene: 7. CDR3 in amino acids: CASSLRLAGLLEQFF. CDR3 DNA sequence: TGTGCCAGCAGCTTGAGACTAGCGGGCCTACTTGAGCAGTTCTTC.

This clonotype appeared a few times. This chain uses TRBV14 with TRBJ2-7, with D unresolved. Looked up from germline, CDR1 is SGHDN and CDR2 is FVKESK. The CDR3 totals 15 residues. V lost 0 bases and J 3 bases, leaving 12 bases between the germline ends. Written as DNA, the CDR3 is TGTGCCAGCAGCCAAGAACTACACCCGATCTACGAGCAGTACTTC. Translation gives CASSQELHPIYEQYF.

The chain is built from TRBV6-1 and TRBJ1-6; the match to TRBD1 covers 7 bases. Germline values: CDR1 MNHNS, CDR2 SASEGT. CDR3 size: 18 residues. V lost 4 bases, J lost 5 bases, and 14 bases stayed unmatched. CDR3 in amino acids: CASSASGQSGTNNSPLHF. The DNA for the CDR3 is TGTGCCAGCAGTGCGTCGGGACAGTCAGGGACTAATAATTCACCCCTCCACTTT.

In this sample, this clonotype turned up a few times. The chain is built from TRBV19 and TRBJ2-7; tentatively, D is TRBD2 (5 bases). The length of the CDR3 is 15 residues. V dropped 3 bases and J dropped 2 bases, with 14 bases sitting between them. Germline assignment: CDR1 LNHDA and CDR2 SQIVND (reference sequence). The CDR3 DNA reads as TGTGCCAGTAGTATCCGGAGCGGCCCGGCCTACGAGCAGTACTTC. Its protein is CASSIRSGPAYEQYF. Combining the CDR3 with reference TRBV19 and TRBJ2-7 gives the whole variable domain DGGITQSPKYLFRKEGQNVTLSCEQNLNHDAMYWYRQDPGQGLRLIYYSQIVNDFQKGDIAEGYSVSREKKESFPLTVTSAQKNPTAFYLCASSIRSGPAYEQYFGPGTRLTVT.

The genes are TRBV28 and TRBJ2-7, with a tentative D call TRBD1 (6 bases). Germline V gene data show CDR1 as MDHEN and CDR2 as SYDVKM. V dropped 7 bases and J dropped 2 bases, with 18 bases sitting between them. The CDR3 spans 15 residues. CDR3 DNA: TGTGCCAGCAACTCCGGGACACTATCCACCTACGAGCAGTACTTC. Amino acids: CASNSGTLSTYEQYF.

A few counts support this clonotype. The chain couples TRBV20-1 to TRBJ2-1; perhaps TRBD2 as D (5 bases). CDR1 and CDR2 (germline): DFQATT, SNEGSKA (reference sequence). The CDR3 is made up of 13 amino acids. The CDR3 reads CSTPGVLYNEQFF. The CDR3 DNA follows: TGCAGCACGCCCGGGGTTCTGTACAATGAGCAGTTCTTC.

The chain has TRBV7-2 and TRBJ2-1; maybe TRBD2 (7 bases). Germline lookup yields CDR1 SGHTA and CDR2 FQGNSA. V was pared by 6 bases and J by 3 bases, with 18 bases between. The CDR3 runs to 16 residues. CDR3 sequence reads: CASRSTAGTRYNEQFF. CDR3 nucleotide sequence: TGTGCCAGCAGGAGCACAGCGGGGACACGCTACAATGAGCAGTTCTTC.

This clonotype has just a few counts. The chain combines TRBV4-1 with TRBJ2-7, with TRBD2 matching 7 bases. V dropped 3 bases and J dropped 0; count of bases not matched to a gene: 11. The CDR3 loop spans 17 amino acids. Germline values: CDR1 MGHRA, CDR2 YSYEKL. The CDR3 is CASSHQIRAGSSYEQYF. CDR3 DNA: TGCGCCAGCAGCCACCAAATCCGAGCGGGAAGCTCCTACGAGCAGTACTTC.

This clonotype has only a few counts. The chain employs TRBV4-2 and TRBJ2-5, with D possibly TRBD2 on 5 matching bases. CDR1 and CDR2 from the germline V gene are LGHNA and YNFKEQ. The V gene lost 4 bases and the J gene lost 3 bases, with 12 bases spanning the gap. This CDR3 has 14 residues. DNA of the CDR3: TGTGCCAGCAGCCCACCGGAGCGGAAAGAGACCCAGTACTTC. It is translated as CASSPPERKETQYF.

The chain uses TRBV6-4 and TRBJ2-1; D gene ambiguous. Trimming removed 5 bases at V and 8 bases at J, with 19 bases between. CDR3 length: 15 amino acids. The germline V gene encodes CDR1 MRHNA and CDR2 SNTAGT. The DNA for the CDR3 is TGTGCCAGCAGTCTTACCCGCTGGGTGGGCTATGAGCAGTTCTTC. Protein: CASSLTRWVGYEQFF.

The CDR3 loop reads CASSGGAGSAIQYF. CDR3 coding DNA: TGTGCCAGCAGCGGTGGGGCGGGGTCGGCCATTCAGTACTTC. The chain recombines TRBV9 with TRBJ2-4; tentatively, D is TRBD2 (6 bases). CDR1 SGDLS and CDR2 YYNGEE come from the germline V gene. The CDR3 is 14 residues long. V was pared by 3 bases and J by 9 bases, with 16 bases between.